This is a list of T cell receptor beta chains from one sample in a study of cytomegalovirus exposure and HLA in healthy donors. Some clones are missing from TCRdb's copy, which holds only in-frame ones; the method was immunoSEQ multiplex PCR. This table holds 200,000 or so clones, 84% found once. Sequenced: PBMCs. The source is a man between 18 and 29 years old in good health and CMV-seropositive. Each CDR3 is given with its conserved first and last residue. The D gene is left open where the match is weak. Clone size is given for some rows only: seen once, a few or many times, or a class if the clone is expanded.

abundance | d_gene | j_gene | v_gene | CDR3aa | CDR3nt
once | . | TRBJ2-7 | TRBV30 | CAWNPGIYEQYF | TGTGCCTGGAACCCGGGGATCTACGAGCAGTACTTC
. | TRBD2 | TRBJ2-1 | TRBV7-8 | CASIQTSGPVNNEQFF | TGTGCCAGCATCCAGACTAGCGGGCCTGTCAACAATGAGCAGTTCTTC
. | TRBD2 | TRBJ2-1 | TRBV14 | CASSQTSGRRGEQFF | TGTGCCAGCAGCCAAACTAGCGGGAGACGGGGTGAGCAGTTCTTC
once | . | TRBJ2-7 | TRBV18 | CASSPPSQTYEQYF | TGTGCCAGCTCCCCGCCGTCACAAACCTACGAGCAGTACTTC
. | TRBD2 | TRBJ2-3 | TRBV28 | CASTPSGGADTQYF | TGTGCCAGCACCCCTTCGGGGGGGGCAGATACGCAGTATTTT
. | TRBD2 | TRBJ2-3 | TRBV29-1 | CSLSGEGRDTQYF | TGCAGCCTCTCGGGGGAGGGCAGAGATACGCAGTATTTT
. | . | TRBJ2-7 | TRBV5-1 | CASSLDRGATEQYF | TGCGCCAGCAGCTTGGATCGGGGTGCTACGGAGCAGTACTTC
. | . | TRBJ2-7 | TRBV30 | CAWSVGGSGYEQYF | TGTGCCTGGAGTGTTGGGGGGTCGGGCTACGAGCAGTACTTC
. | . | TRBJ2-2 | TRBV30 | CAWILDRHQNTGELFF | TGTGCCTGGATCCTGGACAGACACCAGAACACCGGGGAGCTGTTTTTT
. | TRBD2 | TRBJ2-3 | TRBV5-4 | CASSPRTSGTDTQYF | TGTGCCAGCAGCCCTCGGACTAGCGGGACAGATACGCAGTATTTT
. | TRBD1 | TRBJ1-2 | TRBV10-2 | CASRPRDRGPGRGYTF | TGCGCCAGCAGGCCCCGGGACAGGGGGCCGGGTAGGGGCTACACCTTC
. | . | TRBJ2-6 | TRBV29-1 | CSVEGVSGANVLTF | TGCAGCGTTGAAGGAGTCTCTGGGGCCAACGTCCTGACTTTC
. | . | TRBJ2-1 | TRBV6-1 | CAIERAHVYNEQFF | TGTGCCATAGAGCGGGCCCATGTCTACAATGAGCAGTTCTTC
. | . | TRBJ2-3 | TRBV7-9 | CASSLVTSSGSTDTQYF | TGTGCCAGCAGCTTAGTTACGTCGAGCGGCAGCACAGATACGCAGTATTTT
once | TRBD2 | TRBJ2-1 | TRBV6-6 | CASSYGAGGSGDEQFF | TGTGCCAGCAGTTACGGCGCGGGAGGATCCGGCGATGAGCAGTTCTTC
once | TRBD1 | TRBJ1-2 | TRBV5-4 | CASSLRGGGLGYTF | TGTGCCAGCAGCTTGAGAGGGGGCGGACTCGGCTACACCTTC
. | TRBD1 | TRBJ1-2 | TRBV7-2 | CASGGPGQGHYGYTF | TGTGCCAGCGGGGGTCCGGGACAGGGGCACTATGGCTACACCTTC
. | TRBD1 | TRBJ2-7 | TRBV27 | CASSLSHLTGVSYEQYF | TGTGCCAGCAGTTTATCACATTTAACAGGGGTCTCCTACGAGCAGTACTTC
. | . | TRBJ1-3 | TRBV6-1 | CASSAQGSLDTIYF | TGTGCCAGCAGTGCACAGGGTTCTTTAGACACCATATATTTT
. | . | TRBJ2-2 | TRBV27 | CASSYLTNTGELFF | TGTGCCAGCAGTTATCTTACGAACACCGGGGAGCTGTTTTTT
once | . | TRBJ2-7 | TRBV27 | CASSDNFYEQYF | TGTGCCAGCAGCGACAATTTCTACGAGCAGTACTTC
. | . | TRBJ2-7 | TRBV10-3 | CAISGRGSYEQYF | TGTGCCATCAGTGGAAGGGGGTCCTACGAGCAGTACTTC
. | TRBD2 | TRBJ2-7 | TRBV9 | CASGLAGPPGEQYF | TGTGCCAGTGGGCTAGCGGGCCCTCCGGGCGAGCAGTACTTC
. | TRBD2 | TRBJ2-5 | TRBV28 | CASSPLPGTSGSQGGWETQYF | TGTGCCAGCAGTCCCCTTCCCGGGACTAGCGGGTCGCAAGGGGGTTGGGAGACCCAGTACTTC
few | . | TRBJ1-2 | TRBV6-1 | CASSEVGGSYTF | TGTGCCAGCAGTGAAGTAGGAGGGAGCTACACCTTC
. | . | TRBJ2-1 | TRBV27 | CASTDRGYSYNEQFF | TGTGCCAGCACCGATAGGGGCTACTCCTACAATGAGCAGTTCTTC
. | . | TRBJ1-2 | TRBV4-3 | CASSQSGVGYGYTF | TGCGCCAGCAGCCAAAGCGGAGTCGGGTATGGCTACACCTTC
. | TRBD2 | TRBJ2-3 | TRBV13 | CASSLRTSGSPDTQYF | TGTGCCAGCAGCCTAAGGACTAGCGGGAGCCCAGATACGCAGTATTTT
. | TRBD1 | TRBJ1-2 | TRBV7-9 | CASSLGQSIVGGYTF | TGTGCCAGCAGCCTGGGACAGTCTATAGTAGGCGGCTACACCTTC
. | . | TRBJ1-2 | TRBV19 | CASSISTGFDGYTF | TGTGCCAGTAGTATCTCAACAGGGTTTGATGGCTACACCTTC
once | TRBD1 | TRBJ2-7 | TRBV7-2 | CASSPDRVYEQYF | TGTGCCAGCAGCCCGGACAGGGTTTACGAGCAGTACTTC
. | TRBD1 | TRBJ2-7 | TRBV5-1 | CASSWDRGYEQYF | TGCGCCAGCAGCTGGGACAGGGGTTACGAGCAGTACTTC
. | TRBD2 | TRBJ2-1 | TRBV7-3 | CASSRKGTSGNPGDNEQFF | TGTGCCAGCAGCCGAAAAGGGACTAGCGGAAACCCGGGAGACAATGAGCAGTTCTTC
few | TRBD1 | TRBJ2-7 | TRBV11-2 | CASSARPGGSYEQYF | TGTGCCAGCAGCGCCAGGCCAGGGGGCTCCTACGAGCAGTACTTC
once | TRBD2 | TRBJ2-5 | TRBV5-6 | CASSLALAGGVISKTQYF | TGTGCCAGCAGCTTGGCCCTAGCGGGAGGGGTAATTTCGAAGACCCAGTACTTC
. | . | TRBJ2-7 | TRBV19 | CASSIDLGDTSYEQYF | TGTGCCAGTAGTATAGATCTAGGGGACACTTCCTACGAGCAGTACTTC
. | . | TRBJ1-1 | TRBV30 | CAWSVLAGASEAFF | TGTGCCTGGAGTGTACTTGCGGGGGCCTCTGAAGCTTTCTTT
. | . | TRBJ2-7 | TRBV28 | CASSLPRGEQYF | TGTGCCAGCAGTTTACCCAGGGGCGAGCAGTACTTC
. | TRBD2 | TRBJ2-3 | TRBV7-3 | CASSVRTSGGIMYF | TGTGCCAGCAGCGTGCGGACTAGCGGGGGGATAATGTATTTT
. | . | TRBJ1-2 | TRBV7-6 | CASSLAVGKGGGYTF | TGTGCCAGCAGTCTAGCGGTTGGGAAGGGAGGTGGCTACACCTTC
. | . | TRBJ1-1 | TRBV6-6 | CASSEDLNTEAFF | TGTGCCAGCAGCGAAGACTTAAACACTGAAGCTTTCTTT
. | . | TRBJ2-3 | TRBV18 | CASSPDRNTDTQYF | TGTGCCAGCTCACCGGACAGAAACACAGATACGCAGTATTTT
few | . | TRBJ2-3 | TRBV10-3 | CAIAWQGKDTQYF | TGTGCCATCGCTTGGCAGGGAAAAGATACGCAGTATTTT
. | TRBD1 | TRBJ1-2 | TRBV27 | CASSLYQGARGYTF | TGTGCCAGCAGTTTATATCAGGGGGCTCGTGGCTACACCTTC
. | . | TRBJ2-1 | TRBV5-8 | CASSLARLNEQFF | TGTGCCAGCAGCTTGGCCAGACTGAATGAGCAGTTCTTC
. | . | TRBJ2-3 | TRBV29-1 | CSVEDHNTKRDTQYF | TGCAGCGTTGAAGATCACAACACCAAACGAGATACGCAGTATTTT
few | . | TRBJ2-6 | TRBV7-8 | CASSLAPRGSGANVLTF | TGTGCCAGCAGCTTAGCGCCAAGGGGCTCTGGGGCCAACGTCCTGACTTTC
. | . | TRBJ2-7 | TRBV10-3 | CAISGRGDYEQYF | TGTGCCATCAGTGGCAGGGGGGACTACGAGCAGTACTTC
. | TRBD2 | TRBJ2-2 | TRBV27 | CASSLSGLGRGTGELFF | TGTGCCAGCAGTTTGTCGGGACTAGGTAGGGGCACCGGGGAGCTGTTTTTT
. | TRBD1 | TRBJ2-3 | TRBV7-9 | CASSLKGTGGTDTQYF | TGTGCCAGCAGCTTAAAGGGGACAGGGGGCACAGATACGCAGTATTTT
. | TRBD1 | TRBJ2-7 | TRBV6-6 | CASSYTGTEKNEQYF | TGTGCCAGCAGTTACACCGGGACAGAAAAGAACGAGCAGTACTTC
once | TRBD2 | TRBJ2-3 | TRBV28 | CASSPGLAGWTDTQYF | TGTGCCAGCAGTCCCGGACTAGCGGGTTGGACAGATACGCAGTATTTT